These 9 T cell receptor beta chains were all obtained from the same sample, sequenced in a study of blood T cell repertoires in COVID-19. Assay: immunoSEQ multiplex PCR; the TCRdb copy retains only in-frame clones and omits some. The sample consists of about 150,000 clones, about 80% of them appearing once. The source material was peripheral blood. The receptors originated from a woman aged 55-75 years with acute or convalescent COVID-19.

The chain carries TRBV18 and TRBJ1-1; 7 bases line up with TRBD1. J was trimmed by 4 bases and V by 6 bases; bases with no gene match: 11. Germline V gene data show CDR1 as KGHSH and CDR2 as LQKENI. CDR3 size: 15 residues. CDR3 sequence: CASSYRQGRATEAFF. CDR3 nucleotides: TGTGCCAGCTCGTACAGACAGGGAAGGGCCACTGAAGCTTTCTTT.

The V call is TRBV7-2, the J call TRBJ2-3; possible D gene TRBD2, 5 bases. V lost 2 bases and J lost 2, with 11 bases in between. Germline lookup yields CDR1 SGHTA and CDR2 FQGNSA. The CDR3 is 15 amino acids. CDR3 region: CASSLHPGTTDTQYF. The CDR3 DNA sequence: TGTGCCAGCAGCTTACACCCGGGAACCACAGATACGCAGTATTTT. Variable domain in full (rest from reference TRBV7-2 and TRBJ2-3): GAGVSQSPSNKVTEKGKDVELRCDPISGHTALYWYRQSLGQGLEFLIYFQGNSAPDKSGLPSDRFSAERTGGSVSTLTIQRTQQEDSAVYLCASSLHPGTTDTQYFGPGTRLTVL.

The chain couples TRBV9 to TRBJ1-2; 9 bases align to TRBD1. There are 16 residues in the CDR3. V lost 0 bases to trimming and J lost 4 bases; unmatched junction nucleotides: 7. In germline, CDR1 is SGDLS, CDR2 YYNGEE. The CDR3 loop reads CASSVATGQGIYGYTF. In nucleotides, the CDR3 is TGTGCCAGCAGCGTAGCTACGGGACAGGGCATCTATGGCTACACCTTC.

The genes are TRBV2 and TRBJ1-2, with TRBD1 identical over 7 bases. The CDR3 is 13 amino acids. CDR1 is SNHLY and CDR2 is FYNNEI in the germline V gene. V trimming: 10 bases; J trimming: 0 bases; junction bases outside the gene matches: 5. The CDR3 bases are TGTGCCACCTCGGGACAGACTAACTATGGCTACACCTTC. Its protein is CATSGQTNYGYTF.

CDR3 in DNA: TGTGCCAGCAGCCTTCTAGCGGACAGCTCCTACGAGCAGTACTTC. It codes for CASSLLADSSYEQYF. The chain joins TRBV6-5 to TRBJ2-7; possible D gene TRBD2, 7 bases. V was pared by 6 bases and J by 0 bases, with 15 bases between. Germline CDR1 and CDR2: MNHEY and SVGAGI. The CDR3 has 15 amino acids.

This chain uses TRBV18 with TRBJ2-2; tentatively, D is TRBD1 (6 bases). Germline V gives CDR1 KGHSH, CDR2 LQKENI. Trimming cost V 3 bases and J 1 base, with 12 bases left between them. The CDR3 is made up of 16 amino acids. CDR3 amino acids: CASSPIEQGNTGELFF. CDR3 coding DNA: TGTGCCAGCTCACCGATCGAACAGGGGAACACCGGGGAGCTGTTTTTT.

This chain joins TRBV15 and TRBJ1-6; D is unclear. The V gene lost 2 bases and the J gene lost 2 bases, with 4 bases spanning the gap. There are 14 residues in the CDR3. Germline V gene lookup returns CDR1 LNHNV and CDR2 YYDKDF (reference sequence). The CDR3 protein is CATSRQTYNSPLHF. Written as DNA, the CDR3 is TGTGCCACCAGCAGACAGACCTATAATTCACCCCTCCACTTT. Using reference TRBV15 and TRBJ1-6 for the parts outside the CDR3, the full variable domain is DAMVIQNPRYQVTQFGKPVTLSCSQTLNHNVMYWYQQKSSQAPKLLFHYYDKDFNNEADTPDNFQSRRPNTSFCFLDIRSPGLGDTAMYLCATSRQTYNSPLHFGNGTRLTVT.

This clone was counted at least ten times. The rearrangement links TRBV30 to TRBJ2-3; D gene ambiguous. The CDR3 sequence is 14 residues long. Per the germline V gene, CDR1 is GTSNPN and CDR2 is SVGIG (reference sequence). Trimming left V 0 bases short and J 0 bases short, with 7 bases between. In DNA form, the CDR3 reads TGTGCCTGGAGTGTCTCCTCTAGCACAGATACGCAGTATTTT. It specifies CAWSVSSSTDTQYF.

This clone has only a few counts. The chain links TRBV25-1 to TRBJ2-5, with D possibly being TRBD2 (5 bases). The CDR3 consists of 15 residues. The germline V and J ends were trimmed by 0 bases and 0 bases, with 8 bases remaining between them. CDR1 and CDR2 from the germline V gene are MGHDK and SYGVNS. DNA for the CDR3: TGTGCCAGCAGTGAATATCGGGGAAACCAAGAGACCCAGTACTTC. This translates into CASSEYRGNQETQYF.